This TCR beta chain was recorded in a study of T-cell memory formation after mild COVID-19. The CDR3 extends over 13 amino acids. Trimming took off 7 bases at V and 11 bases at J, with 18 bases between the two ends. MiXCR, applied by TCRdb to the 5' RACE reads, yields one record per CDR3 protein. The sample holds around 440,000 distinct CDR3 sequences, 18% seen once. The sample comprised PBMCs or a T cell subset sorted from them (not recorded which). The chain joins TRBV12-3 or TRBV12-4 to TRBJ2-1; perhaps TRBD1 as D (5 bases). The source of this sequence is an adult woman who had mild COVID-19 (a few samples of this study predate the infection). Cell type and time point are not known. This CDR3 is CASTLVLDTQQFF. The CDR3 nucleotides are TGTGCCAGCACCCTTGTCTTGGACACCCAGCAGTTCTTC.